The T cell receptor (beta chain) described here comes from a study of metastatic and nonmetastatic thyroid tumors. About the study: From malignant and benign thyroid patients, repertoires in blood and in tumor or nodule tissue were compared. Whole-study findings and limits: Significantly higher TCR beta diversity was reportedly seen in malignant thyroid tumors than benign nodules, in blood and tumor.

This CDR3 is built from 15 residues. CDR1 MNHNS and CDR2 SASEGT come from the germline V gene. Trimming shortened V by 5 bases and J by 0 bases, and 14 bases separated the two germline ends. Using MiXCR, TCRdb re-called clones from the PCR reads. Among about 82,000 clones listed, 9.5% to 15% were seen once. Regarding this clone: Its antigen is not known.

No patient received treatment before thyroid surgery. The sample taken for sequencing was tumor tissue. The chain has TRBV6-1 and TRBJ2-7; D may be TRBD1 or TRBD2 (5 bases each). This TCR was recovered from a female donor with papillary thyroid cancer or a benign thyroid nodule (not recorded which). Some clones in this sample may be carry-over from other donors' samples. Here the CDR3 reads CASSPPRDRSYEQYF. CDR3 DNA: TGTGCCAGCAGTCCACCCCGGGACCGCTCCTACGAGCAGTACTTC.